Described below is a single TCR beta chain sequence and its context. No antigen is known for it. This record belongs to a study of post-analysis software for immune sequencing data. TCR beta cDNA libraries included unique molecular identifiers. TCRdb reprocessed the PCR reads with MiXCR, giving one entry per CDR3 protein. The table includes around 160,000 distinct CDR3 sequences, around 34% detected once. V was trimmed by 0 bases and J by 5 bases, leaving 20 bases between them. Germline CDR1 MNHEY, CDR2 SVGEGT. CDR3 length equals 17 residues. The study's findings and limits: There was significantly lower normalized Chao1 diversity in multiple sclerosis patients than in controls. A few TRBV segments occurring more often in patients than controls included TRBV5-6, TRBV5-1 and TRBV20-1. Strong co-clustering by F measure was seen for same-batch samples.

V and J are TRBV6-2 or TRBV6-3 and TRBJ2-7; D gene unclear. Specimen: blood, collected after autologous hematopoietic stem cell transplantation. The source of this sequence is a girl aged 10-17 years with multiple sclerosis. The CDR3 here is CASSYSLSLGNSNEQYF. DNA of the CDR3: TGTGCCAGCAGTTACTCTCTCTCTCTGGGAAACTCGAACGAGCAGTACTTC.